This T cell receptor (gamma chain) was captured in a study of human gamma delta and Vdelta1 T cells listed by TCRdb under 2018. Turning to the overall study: The study examined Delta One T cells, which are Vd1+ gamma-delta T cells, as cytotoxic effectors against acute myeloid leukemia. What the research found in general, with its limitations: Delta One T cells were reported to be polyclonal and to show broad cytotoxic targeting of acute myeloid leukemia.

This clone was seen a single time. The clone's antigen remains unknown. Given a much more abundant clone one base away, this may be a read error. The library was generated by PCR. TCRdb shows the sequencer as Illumina MiSeq. Public reads were reanalyzed in TCRdb with CATT, and rows carrying the same DNA were merged afterwards. For this sample the table gives about 3,800 gamma-chain clones, of which roughly a sixth were detected only once. The ten largest clones add up to 6.5% to 8.5% of the sample. The CDR3 numbers 16 residues from cysteine through phenylalanine. The read is trimmed to its CDR3 DNA, 48 bases read in frame from base 1. CDR1 is given as EGSTGY and CDR2 as YDSYTSSV, both from the germline V gene.

The sequencing input was Vdelta1 gamma-delta T cells from blood grown in culture (DOT cells). According to the study, the label for this sample's cell subset or site signals: Delta One T cells, in vitro expanded/differentiated Vd1+ gamma-delta T cells. The TCR comes from a human donor in good health. The rearranged chain carries TRGV4 and TRGJ1 or TRGJ2. The CDR3 here reads CAAWDGLSVHYYKKLF. The nucleotide sequence is TGTGCCGCCTGGGATGGGCTTTCAGTTCATTATTATAAGAAACTCTTT.